Included here is one T cell receptor beta chain sequence, with context. What it binds is not known. J was trimmed by 4 bases and V by 4 bases; bases with no gene match: 3. The CDR3 spans 14 residues. Per the germline V gene, CDR1 is SGHRS and CDR2 is YFSETQ. The data derive from a study of cytomegalovirus exposure and HLA in healthy donors. The PCR was carried out with 60 Vbeta primers and 13 Jbeta primers. Profiled with immunoSEQ multiplex PCR; TCRdb holds only in-frame clones, not every one. This table has fewer than 85,000 clones, roughly two thirds appearing once. Whole-study results and caveats: Associated with HLA alleles at 0.05 false discovery rate in a later analysis were approximately 17,000 TCR beta sequences. Cytomegalovirus-associated status was assigned to approximately 160 TCR beta chains. Researchers reported from a later analysis that most CMV-associated TCR beta chains appeared HLA-restricted. It is likely that the observed cluster of highly shared sequence variants was a sequencing artifact.

V gene TRBV5-1 combines with J gene TRBJ1-5; TRBD1 agrees at 9 bases. Specimen: PBMCs. The source of this sequence is a man in his 60s in good health and CMV-seropositive. The CDR3 nucleotides are TGCGCCAGCAGCCCAGGACAGGGGAATCAGCCCCAGCATTTT. As protein: CASSPGQGNQPQHF.